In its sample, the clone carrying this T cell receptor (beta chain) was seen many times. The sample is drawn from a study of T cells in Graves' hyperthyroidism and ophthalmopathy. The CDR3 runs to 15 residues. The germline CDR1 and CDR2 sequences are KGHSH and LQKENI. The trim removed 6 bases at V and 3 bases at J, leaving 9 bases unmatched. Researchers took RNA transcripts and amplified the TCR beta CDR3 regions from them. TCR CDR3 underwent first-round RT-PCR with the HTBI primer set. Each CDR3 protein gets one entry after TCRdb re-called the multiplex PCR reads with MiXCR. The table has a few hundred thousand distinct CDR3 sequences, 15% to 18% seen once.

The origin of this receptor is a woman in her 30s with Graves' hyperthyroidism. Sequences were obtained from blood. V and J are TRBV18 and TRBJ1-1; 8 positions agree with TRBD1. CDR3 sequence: CASSRTTGEDTEAFF. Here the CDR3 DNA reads TGTGCCAGCTCTCGAACGACAGGGGAGGACACTGAAGCTTTCTTT.